This T cell receptor (beta chain) was found in a study of blood T cell repertoires in COVID-19. Only in-frame clones appear in the TCRdb table, and some are missing; sequencing was by immunoSEQ multiplex PCR. The profile shows about 87,000 clones, about 82% of them singletons. The CDR3 spans 15 residues. The germline gives CDR1 SGHVS, CDR2 FQNEAQ. V lost 5 bases to trimming and J lost 4 bases; unmatched junction nucleotides: 5. The material sequenced was peripheral blood. This sequence joins TRBV7-8 and TRBJ2-5, with TRBD2 matching 12 bases. The TCR sequence derives from a human donor in a cohort sampled during active COVID-19. CDR3 amino acids: CASSQTSGSGETQYF. CDR3 sequence (DNA): TGTGCCAGCAGCCAGACTAGCGGGAGTGGAGAGACCCAGTACTTC.